This T cell receptor beta chain was sequenced during a study of cytomegalovirus exposure and HLA in healthy donors. The PCR was carried out with 60 Vbeta primers and 13 Jbeta primers. Assay: immunoSEQ multiplex PCR; the TCRdb copy retains only in-frame clones and omits some. The table records 250,000 to 350,000 clones, 75% to 85% of them present only once. This clone has more than one count but fewer than ten. This TCR was recovered from a girl aged 2-10 years in good health and CMV-seronegative. Sample: PBMCs.

CDR3 protein: CASSQTGLGDFF. In DNA form, the CDR3 reads TGTGCCAGCAGCCAGACGGGACTAGGGGACTTCTTC. The rearrangement links TRBV11-2 to TRBJ2-1; TRBD2 aligns across 8 bases. J was trimmed by 16 bases and V by 5 bases; bases with no gene match: 10. The germline CDR1 and CDR2 sequences are SGHAT and FQNNGV. This CDR3 spans 12 amino acids.